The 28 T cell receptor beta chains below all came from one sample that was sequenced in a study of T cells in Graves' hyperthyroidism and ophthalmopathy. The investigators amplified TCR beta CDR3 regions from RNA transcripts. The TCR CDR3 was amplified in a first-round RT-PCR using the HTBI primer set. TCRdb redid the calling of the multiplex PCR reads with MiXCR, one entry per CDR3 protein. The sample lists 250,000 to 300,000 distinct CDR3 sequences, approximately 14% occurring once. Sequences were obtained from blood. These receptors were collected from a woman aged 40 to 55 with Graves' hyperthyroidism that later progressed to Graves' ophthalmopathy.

The CDR3 region is CASSDPRLAGPTGELFF. CDR3 in DNA: TGTGCCAGCAGTGACCCTCGACTAGCGGGACCCACCGGGGAGCTGTTTTTT. V usage is TRBV6-5 and J usage is TRBJ2-2; 11 nucleotides line up with TRBD2. CDR1 and CDR2 from the germline V gene are MNHEY and SVGAGI. This CDR3 is built from 17 residues. V trimming: 5 bases; J trimming: 4 bases; junction bases outside the gene matches: 9.

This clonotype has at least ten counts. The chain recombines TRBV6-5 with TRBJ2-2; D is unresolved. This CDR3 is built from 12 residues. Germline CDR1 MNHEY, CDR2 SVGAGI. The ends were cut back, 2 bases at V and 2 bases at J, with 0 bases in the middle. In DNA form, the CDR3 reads TGTGCCAGCAGTTACAACACCGGGGAGCTGTTTTTT. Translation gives CASSYNTGELFF.

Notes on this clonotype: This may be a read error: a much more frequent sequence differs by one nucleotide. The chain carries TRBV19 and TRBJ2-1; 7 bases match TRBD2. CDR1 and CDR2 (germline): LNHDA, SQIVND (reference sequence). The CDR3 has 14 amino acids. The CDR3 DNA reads TGTGCCAGTAGTACTGGACTAGGGTACAATGAGCAGTCCTTC. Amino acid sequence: CASSTGLGYNEQSF. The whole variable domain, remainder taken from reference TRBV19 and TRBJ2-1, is DGGITQSPKYLFRKEGQNVTLSCEQNLNHDAMYWYRQDPGQGLRLIYYSQIVNDFQKGDIAEGYSVSREKKESFPLTVTSAQKNPTAFYLCASSTGLGYNEQSFGPGTRLTVL.

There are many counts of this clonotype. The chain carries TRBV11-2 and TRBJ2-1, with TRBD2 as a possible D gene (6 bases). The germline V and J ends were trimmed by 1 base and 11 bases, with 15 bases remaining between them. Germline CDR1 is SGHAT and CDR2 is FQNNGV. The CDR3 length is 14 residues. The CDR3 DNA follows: TGTGCCAGCAGCTTAGTGGACTATTCTATCCAGCAGTTCTTC. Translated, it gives CASSLVDYSIQQFF.

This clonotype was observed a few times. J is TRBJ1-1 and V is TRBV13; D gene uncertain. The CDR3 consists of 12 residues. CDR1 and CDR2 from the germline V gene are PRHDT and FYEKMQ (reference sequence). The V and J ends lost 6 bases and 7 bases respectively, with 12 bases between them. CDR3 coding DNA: TGTGCCAGCAGGCGAACAGAAAGTGAAGCTTTCTTT. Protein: CASRRTESEAFF.

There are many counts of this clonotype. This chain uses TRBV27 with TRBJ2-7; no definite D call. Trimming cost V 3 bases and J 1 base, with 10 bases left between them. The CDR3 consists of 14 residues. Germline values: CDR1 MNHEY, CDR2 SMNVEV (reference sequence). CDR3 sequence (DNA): TGTGCCAGCAGTTTGTGGGCCTATTCCTACGAGCAGTACTTC. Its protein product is CASSLWAYSYEQYF.

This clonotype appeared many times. The CDR3 here is CASRSGGGSNQPQHF. CDR3 DNA: TGTGCCAGCAGGTCCGGGGGCGGAAGCAATCAGCCCCAGCATTTT. The chain links TRBV2 to TRBJ1-5, with a tentative D call TRBD1 (6 bases). CDR3 size: 15 residues. Germline V gene lookup returns CDR1 SNHLY and CDR2 FYNNEI. Trimming pared 6 bases from V and 1 base from J, leaving 13 bases between.

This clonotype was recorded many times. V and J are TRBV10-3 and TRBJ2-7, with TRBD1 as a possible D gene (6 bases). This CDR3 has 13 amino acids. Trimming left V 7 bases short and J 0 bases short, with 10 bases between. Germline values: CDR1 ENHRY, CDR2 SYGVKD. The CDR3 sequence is CAIMAGASYEQYF. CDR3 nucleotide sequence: TGTGCCATCATGGCAGGGGCCTCCTACGAGCAGTACTTC.

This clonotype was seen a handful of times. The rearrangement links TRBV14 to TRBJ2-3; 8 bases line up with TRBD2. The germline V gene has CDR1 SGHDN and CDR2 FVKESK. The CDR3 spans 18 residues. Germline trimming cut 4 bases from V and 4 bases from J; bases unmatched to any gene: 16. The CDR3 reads CASSPLGLAGGSADTQYF. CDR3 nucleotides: TGTGCCAGCAGCCCCCTCGGCCTGGCGGGAGGCTCCGCAGATACGCAGTATTTT.

CDR3 residues: CASSQKATGTEAFF. CDR3 nucleotides: TGTGCCAGCAGCCAAAAGGCGACCGGGACAGAAGCTTTCTTT. The V and J genes are TRBV3-1 and TRBJ1-1; the D gene is possibly TRBD1 (6 bases). The V end was cut by 2 bases, the J end by 8 bases, with 15 bases between. CDR3 length: 14 residues. Germline loops: CDR1 LGHDT, CDR2 YNNKEL (reference sequence). The complete variable domain, with remaining parts taken from reference TRBV3-1 and TRBJ1-1, reads DTAVSQTPKYLVTQMGNDKSIKCEQNLGHDTMYWYKQDSKKFLKIMFSYNNKELIINETVPNRFSPKSPDKAHLNLHINSLELGDSAVYFCASSQKATGTEAFFGQGTRLTVV.

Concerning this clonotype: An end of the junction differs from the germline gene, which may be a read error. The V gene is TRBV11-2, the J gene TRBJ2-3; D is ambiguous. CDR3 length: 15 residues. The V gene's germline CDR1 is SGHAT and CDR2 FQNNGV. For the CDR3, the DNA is TGTGCCAGCAGCTTAATCTCTCAGGTGGCAGATACGCACTATTTT. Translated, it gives CASSLISQVADTHYF.

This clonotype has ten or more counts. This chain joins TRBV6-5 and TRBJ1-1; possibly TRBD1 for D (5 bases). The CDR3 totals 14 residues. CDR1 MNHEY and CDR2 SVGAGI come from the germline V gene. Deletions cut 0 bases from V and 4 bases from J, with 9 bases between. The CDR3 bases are TGTGCCAGCAGTTACTCTACTGGGACCACTGAAGCTTTCTTT. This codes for CASSYSTGTTEAFF.

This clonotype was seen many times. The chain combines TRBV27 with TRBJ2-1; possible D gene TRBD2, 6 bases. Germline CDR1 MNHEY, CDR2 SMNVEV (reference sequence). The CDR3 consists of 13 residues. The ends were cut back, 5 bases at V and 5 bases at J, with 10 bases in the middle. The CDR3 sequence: CASSHGSHNEQFF. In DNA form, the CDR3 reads TGTGCCAGCAGTCACGGGAGTCACAATGAGCAGTTCTTC.

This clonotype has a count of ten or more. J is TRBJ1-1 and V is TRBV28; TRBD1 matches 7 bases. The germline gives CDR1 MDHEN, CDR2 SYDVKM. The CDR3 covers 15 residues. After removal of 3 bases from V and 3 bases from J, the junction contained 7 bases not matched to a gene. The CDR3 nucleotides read TGTGCCAGCAGTTTTCACAGGGGACTGGACACTGAAGCTTTCTTT. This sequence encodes CASSFHRGLDTEAFF.

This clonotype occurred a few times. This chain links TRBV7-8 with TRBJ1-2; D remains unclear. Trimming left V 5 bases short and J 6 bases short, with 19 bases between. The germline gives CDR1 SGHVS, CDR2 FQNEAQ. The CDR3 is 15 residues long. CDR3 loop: CASSLSGPDPHGYTF. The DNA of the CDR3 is TGTGCCAGCAGCCTCAGCGGACCGGACCCCCATGGCTACACCTTC.

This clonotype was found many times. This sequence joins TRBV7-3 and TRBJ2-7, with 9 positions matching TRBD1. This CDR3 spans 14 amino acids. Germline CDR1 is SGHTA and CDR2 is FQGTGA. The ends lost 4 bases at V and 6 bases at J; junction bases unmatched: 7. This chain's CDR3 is CASSYKTDRGEQYF. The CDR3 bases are TGTGCCAGCAGCTACAAAACGGACAGGGGCGAGCAGTACTTC.

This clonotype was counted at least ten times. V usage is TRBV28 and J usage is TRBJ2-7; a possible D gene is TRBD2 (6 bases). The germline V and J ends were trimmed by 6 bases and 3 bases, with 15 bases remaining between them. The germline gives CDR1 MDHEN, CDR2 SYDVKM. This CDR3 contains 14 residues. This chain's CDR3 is CASSPRDSLYEQYF. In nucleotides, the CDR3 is TGTGCCAGCAGCCCCCGGGACTCACTCTACGAGCAGTACTTC. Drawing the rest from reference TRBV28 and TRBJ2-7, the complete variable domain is DVKVTQSSRYLVKRTGEKVFLECVQDMDHENMFWYRQDPGLGLRLIYFSYDVKMKEKGDIPEGYSVSREKKERFSLILESASTNQTSMYLCASSPRDSLYEQYFGPGTRLTVT.

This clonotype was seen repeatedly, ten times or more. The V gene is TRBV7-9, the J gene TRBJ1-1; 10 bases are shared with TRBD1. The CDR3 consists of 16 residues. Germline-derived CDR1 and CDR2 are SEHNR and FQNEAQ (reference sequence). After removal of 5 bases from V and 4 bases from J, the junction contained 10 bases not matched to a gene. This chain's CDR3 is CASSPTGGAGGTEAFF. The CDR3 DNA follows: TGTGCCAGCAGCCCGACAGGGGGCGCGGGGGGCACTGAAGCTTTCTTT.

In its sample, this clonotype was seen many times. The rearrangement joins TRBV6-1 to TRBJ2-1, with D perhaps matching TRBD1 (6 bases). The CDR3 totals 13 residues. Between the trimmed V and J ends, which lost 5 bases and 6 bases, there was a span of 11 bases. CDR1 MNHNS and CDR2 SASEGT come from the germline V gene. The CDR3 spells CASSNNRANEQFF. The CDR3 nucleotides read TGTGCCAGCAGTAACAACAGGGCCAATGAGCAGTTCTTC.

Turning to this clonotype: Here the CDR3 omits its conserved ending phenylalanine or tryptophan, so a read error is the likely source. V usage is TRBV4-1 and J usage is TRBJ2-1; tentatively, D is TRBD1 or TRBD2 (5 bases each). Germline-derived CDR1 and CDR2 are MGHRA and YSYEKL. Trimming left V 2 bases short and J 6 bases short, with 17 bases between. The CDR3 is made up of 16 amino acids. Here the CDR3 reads CASSQKPTGTVNEQFY. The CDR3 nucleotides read TGCGCCAGCAGCCAAAAACCCACCGGGACGGTCAATGAGCAGTTCTAC.

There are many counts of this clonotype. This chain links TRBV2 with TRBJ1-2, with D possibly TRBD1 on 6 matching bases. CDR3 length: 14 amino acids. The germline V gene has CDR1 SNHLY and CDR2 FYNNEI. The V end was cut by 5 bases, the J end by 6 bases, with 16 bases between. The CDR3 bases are TGTGCCAGCAGTCATGACAGGAGAAGGAATGGCTACACCTTC. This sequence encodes CASSHDRRRNGYTF.

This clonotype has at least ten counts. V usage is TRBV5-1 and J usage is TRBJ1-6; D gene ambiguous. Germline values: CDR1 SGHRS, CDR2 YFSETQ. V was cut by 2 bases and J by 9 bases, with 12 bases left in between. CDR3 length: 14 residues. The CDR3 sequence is CASSFLPTGSPLHF. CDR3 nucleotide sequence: TGCGCCAGCAGCTTTCTCCCGACTGGTTCACCCCTCCACTTT. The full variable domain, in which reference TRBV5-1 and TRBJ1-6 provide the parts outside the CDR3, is KAGVTQTPRYLIKTRGQQVTLSCSPISGHRSVSWYQQTPGQGLQFLFEYFSETQRNKGNFPGRFSGRQFSNSRSEMNVSTLELGDSALYLCASSFLPTGSPLHFGNGTRLTVT.

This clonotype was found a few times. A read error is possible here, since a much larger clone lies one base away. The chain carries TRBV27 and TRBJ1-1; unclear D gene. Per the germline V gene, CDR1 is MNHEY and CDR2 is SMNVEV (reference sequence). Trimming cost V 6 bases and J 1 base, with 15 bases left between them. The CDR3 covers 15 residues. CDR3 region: CASRIGMPPNTEAFF. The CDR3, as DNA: TGTGCCAGCAGAATAGGGATGCCCCCGAACACTGAAGCTTTCTTT.

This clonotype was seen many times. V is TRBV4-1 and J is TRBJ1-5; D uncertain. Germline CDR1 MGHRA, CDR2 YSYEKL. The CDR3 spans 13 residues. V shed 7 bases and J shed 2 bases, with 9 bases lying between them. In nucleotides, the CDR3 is TGCGCCAGCAAAGGCAGAGGCAATCAGCCCCAGCATTTT. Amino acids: CASKGRGNQPQHF.

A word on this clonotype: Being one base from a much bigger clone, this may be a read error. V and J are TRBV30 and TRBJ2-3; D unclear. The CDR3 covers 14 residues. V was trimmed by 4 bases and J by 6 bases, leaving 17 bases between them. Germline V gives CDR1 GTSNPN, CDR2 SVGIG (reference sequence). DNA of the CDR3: TGTGCCTGGAACCTCAAGGACGGAGACGATACGCAGTATTTT. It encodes CAWNLKDGDDTQYF.

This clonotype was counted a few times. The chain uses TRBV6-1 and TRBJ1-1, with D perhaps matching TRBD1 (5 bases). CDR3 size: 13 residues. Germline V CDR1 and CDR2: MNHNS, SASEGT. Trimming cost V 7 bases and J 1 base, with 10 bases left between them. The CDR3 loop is CASKGSGNTEAFF. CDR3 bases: TGTGCCAGCAAGGGGTCGGGGAACACTGAAGCTTTCTTT.

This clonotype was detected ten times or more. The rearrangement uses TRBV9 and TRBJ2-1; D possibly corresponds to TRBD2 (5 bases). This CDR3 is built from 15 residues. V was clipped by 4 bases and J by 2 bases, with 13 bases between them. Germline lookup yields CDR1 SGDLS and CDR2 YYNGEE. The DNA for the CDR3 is TGTGCCAGCAGCCCTGGGGAGTCCCCCTACAATGAGCAGTTCTTC. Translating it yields CASSPGESPYNEQFF. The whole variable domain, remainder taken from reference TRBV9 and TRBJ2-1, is DSGVTQTPKHLITATGQRVTLRCSPRSGDLSVYWYQQSLDQGLQFLIQYYNGEERAKGNILERFSAQQFPDLHSELNLSSLELGDSALYFCASSPGESPYNEQFFGPGTRLTVL.

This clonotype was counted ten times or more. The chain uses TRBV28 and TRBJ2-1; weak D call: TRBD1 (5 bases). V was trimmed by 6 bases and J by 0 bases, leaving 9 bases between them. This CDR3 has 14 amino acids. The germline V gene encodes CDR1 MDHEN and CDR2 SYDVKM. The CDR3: CASRPQGSYNEQFF. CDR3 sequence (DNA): TGTGCCAGCAGACCCCAGGGCTCCTACAATGAGCAGTTCTTC.